These T cell receptor beta chains were read from a single sample in a study of blood T cell repertoires in COVID-19. Only in-frame clones appear in the TCRdb table, and some are missing; sequencing was by immunoSEQ multiplex PCR. The repertoire holds about 300,000 clones, with approximately 90% as singletons. The source material was peripheral blood. All receptors derive from a woman aged 45 to 65 with COVID-19, enrolled during active disease. The CDR3 runs from the conserved cysteine through the conserved F or W. The order of the fields is J gene, clone size, V gene, D gene, CDR3 DNA, CDR3 protein. D genes are given only for firm matches. Some rows mark clone size as missing; the rest say once, few, many or name a class of expanded clone.

TRBJ2-5 | . | TRBV7-9 | . | TGTGCCAGCAGCCGGAGCAGGGCGCAAGAGACCCAGTACTTC | CASSRSRAQETQYF
TRBJ2-3 | . | TRBV7-2 | TRBD2 | TGTGCCAGCAGCTTGCCGCGGGAGGGCGGGGCAGATACGCAGTATTTT | CASSLPREGGADTQYF
TRBJ2-5 | . | TRBV19 | TRBD2 | TGTGCCAGTATGGCGGGAGGCCGAGAGACCCAGTACTTC | CASMAGGRETQYF
TRBJ2-1 | . | TRBV2 | TRBD1 | TGTGCCAGCAGGGGACAGGGTTTTTATGAGCAGTTCTTC | CASRGQGFYEQFF
TRBJ1-1 | . | TRBV12-5 | . | TGTGCTAGTGGTTTGACGGACACTGAAGCTTTCTTT | CASGLTDTEAFF
TRBJ2-4 | . | TRBV6-5 | . | TGTGCCAGCAGTAACAGTGCCAAAAACATTCAGTACTTC | CASSNSAKNIQYF
TRBJ1-5 | . | TRBV12-5 | TRBD1 | TGTGCTAGCTTGGACCGGGACAGGGGACAGCCCCAGCATTTT | CASLDRDRGQPQHF
TRBJ2-7 | . | TRBV5-6 | . | TGTGCCAGCAGCTTCGGGATGGAACAGACCTACGAGCAGTACTTC | CASSFGMEQTYEQYF
TRBJ1-2 | . | TRBV5-1 | . | TGCGCCAGCAGCTTGGCCAGGGGTAACTATGGCTACACCTTC | CASSLARGNYGYTF
TRBJ2-1 | . | TRBV12-5 | . | TGTGCTAGTGGTCTAAACCCCCGACTCCTCGGGAATGAGCAGTTCTTC | CASGLNPRLLGNEQFF
TRBJ2-7 | . | TRBV27 | TRBD2 | TGTGCCAGCAGCCTAGGGACTAGCGGATCCTACGAGCAGTACTTC | CASSLGTSGSYEQYF
TRBJ1-6 | once | TRBV7-3 | TRBD1 | TGTGCCAGCAGCTCCTCCGGGACAGGCAATTCACCCCTCCACTTT | CASSSSGTGNSPLHF
TRBJ1-2 | . | TRBV10-3 | TRBD1 | TGTGCCATGAAGGGACAGACTAACTATGGCTACACCTTC | CAMKGQTNYGYTF
TRBJ1-1 | . | TRBV12-1 | . | TGTGCCAGCAGCTTTTGGACTGGGGAGGGAAACACTGAAGCTTTCTTT | CASSFWTGEGNTEAFF
TRBJ1-1 | . | TRBV5-1 | TRBD1 | TGCGCCAGCAGCGGGGGACAGGGCAACACTGAAGCTTTCTTT | CASSGGQGNTEAFF
TRBJ2-7 | few | TRBV27 | TRBD2 | TGTGCCAGCAGTTTAGCCGGTAGCGGGAGGGGGCGCGAGCAGTACTTC | CASSLAGSGRGREQYF
TRBJ2-6 | . | TRBV6-5 | . | TGTGCCAGCACCCGAGGGGGCTCTGGGGCCAACGTCCTGACTTTC | CASTRGGSGANVLTF
TRBJ2-5 | . | TRBV7-9 | TRBD2 | TGTGCCAGCAGCCAGTTCGGACTAGCCGCGGAGACCCAGTACTTC | CASSQFGLAAETQYF
TRBJ1-4 | . | TRBV18 | . | TGTGCCAGCTCACCACAAGGGGTGTCTAATGAAAAACTGTTTTTT | CASSPQGVSNEKLFF
TRBJ2-1 | . | TRBV6-2/TRBV6-3 | TRBD2 | TGTGCCAGCAGTTACTCGGTGGGACTAGCGGGAGTCGCCTACAATGAGCAGTTCTTC | CASSYSVGLAGVAYNEQFF
TRBJ2-2 | . | TRBV30 | . | TGTGCCTGGAGTGTAGGACAGCTGATCACCGGGGAGCTGTTTTTT | CAWSVGQLITGELFF
TRBJ2-1 | . | TRBV24-1 | . | TGTGCCACCAGTGATTCGCAGGGGTACTACAATGAGCAGTTCTTC | CATSDSQGYYNEQFF